This T cell receptor (beta chain) was obtained from a study of T cell repertoires in cytomegalovirus infection. Across the study: From public TCR beta signatures came an indication of both CMV infection and matching HLA type.

CDR3 length: 13 residues. V was trimmed by 1 base and J by 6 bases, leaving 7 bases between them. The germline V gene has CDR1 SGHTA and CDR2 FQGNSA. This clonotype was observed many times. No antigen is known for it. TCRdb re-derived calls from the reads in MiXCR, one entry per CDR3 protein. The data show 55,000 to 70,000 distinct CDR3 sequences, with roughly 34% seen just once and 60% to 80% held by the top ten. The clonotype comes from a human donor in good health (CMV status not recorded). Some clones in this sample may be carry-over from other donors' samples. The rearrangement joins TRBV7-2 to TRBJ2-1; no clear D. The sequenced sample consisted of PBMCs, sequenced either directly or after in vitro stimulation (not recorded which). The CDR3 protein is CASSLDPANEQFF. The CDR3 DNA reads as TGTGCCAGCAGCTTAGACCCTGCCAATGAGCAGTTCTTC.